These 17 T cell receptor beta chains were all obtained from the same sample, sequenced in a study of T-cell memory formation after mild COVID-19. TCRdb itself ran the 5' RACE reads through MiXCR, one entry per CDR3 protein. This sample carries around 300,000 distinct CDR3 sequences, less than 9.5% of them seen once, and the ten largest clones take about 20%. The sequencing input was PBMCs or a T cell subset sorted from them (not recorded which). The receptors shown here come from a man in his late teens or twenties who had mild COVID-19 (a few samples of this study predate the infection). Cell type and time point are not known.

This clonotype turned up a few times. This chain uses TRBV7-8 with TRBJ2-5; perhaps D is TRBD1 or TRBD2 (5 bases each). Looked up from germline, CDR1 is SGHVS and CDR2 is FQNEAQ. The CDR3 loop spans 15 amino acids. Trimming cost V 5 bases and J 4 bases, with 17 bases left between them. CDR3 nucleotide sequence: TGTGCCAGCAGCATCGTCGACGGGGACCCAGAGACCCAGTACTTC. Residues: CASSIVDGDPETQYF.

This rearrangement joins TRBV7-6 to TRBJ2-3; D might be TRBD2 (6 bases). Germline V gene data show CDR1 as SGHVS and CDR2 as FNYEAQ. Trimming cost V 5 bases and J 4 bases, with 19 bases left between them. The length of the CDR3 is 16 residues. The CDR3 loop reads CASSRESRSLADTQYF. The CDR3 DNA reads TGTGCCAGCAGCCGGGAGAGTCGGTCTCTGGCAGATACGCAGTATTTT.

The chain is built from TRBV18 and TRBJ1-6, with TRBD1 matching 9 bases. Germline loops: CDR1 KGHSH, CDR2 LQKENI. V lost 3 bases to trimming and J lost 10 bases; unmatched junction nucleotides: 16. CDR3 length: 18 amino acids. The CDR3 spells CASSPLARLTGGRSPLHF. CDR3 sequence (DNA): TGTGCCAGCTCACCCCTGGCGAGGCTGACAGGGGGACGGTCACCCCTCCACTTT.

This clonotype was counted at least ten times. CDR3 sequence: CASSPSRVDSPLHF. The CDR3 DNA reads as TGTGCCAGCAGCCCCTCCCGCGTTGATTCACCCCTCCACTTT. The genes are TRBV6-5 and TRBJ1-6; D uncertain. V was cut by 6 bases and J by 8 bases, with 14 bases left in between. CDR1 and CDR2 (germline): MNHEY, SVGAGI. This CDR3 contains 14 residues.

This chain links TRBV12-3 or TRBV12-4 with TRBJ1-5; no reliable D call. The V gene lost 6 bases and the J gene lost 1 base, with 10 bases spanning the gap. This CDR3 has 14 residues. The CDR3 protein is CASSHGRSNQPQHF. The CDR3 DNA sequence: TGTGCCAGCAGCCACGGACGGAGCAATCAGCCCCAGCATTTT.

The chain is built from TRBV7-9 and TRBJ1-5; TRBD1 matches at 12 bases. V lost 5 bases and J lost 2; bases outside the gene matches: 4. The CDR3 has 16 residues. Germline V gives CDR1 SEHNR, CDR2 FQNEAQ (reference sequence). Here the CDR3 DNA reads TGTGCCAGCAGCCCGGGACAGGGGGCCGGCAATCAGCCCCAGCATTTT. Its translation: CASSPGQGAGNQPQHF.

This clonotype was observed many times. This chain links TRBV7-2 with TRBJ2-7; weak D call: TRBD2 (6 bases). Germline CDR1 and CDR2: SGHTA and FQGNSA. The CDR3 totals 13 residues. The germline V and J ends were trimmed by 3 bases and 0 bases, with 6 bases remaining between them. CDR3 sequence (DNA): TGTGCCAGCAGCTTGACTAGCTCCTACGAGCAGTACTTC. Translating it yields CASSLTSSYEQYF.

This chain connects TRBV7-2 to TRBJ2-3; the match to TRBD2 covers 8 bases. CDR3 length: 13 amino acids. The J segment lost 13 bases and the V segment lost 2 bases, leaving 8 bases of the junction unmatched. CDR1 and CDR2 from the germline V gene are SGHTA and FQGNSA. CDR3 DNA sequence: TGTGCCAGCAGCTTACCCGGACTAGCAGACGAGTATTTT. This gives the protein CASSLPGLADEYF.

This chain links TRBV7-2 with TRBJ2-3; the match to TRBD2 covers 14 bases. This CDR3 is 16 amino acids long. Trimming removed 5 bases from V and 6 bases from J; junction bases left unmatched: 7. CDR1 is SGHTA and CDR2 is FQGNSA in the germline V gene. The CDR3 nucleotides are TGTGCCAGCAGCGAAAGACTAGCGGGGGGGCCGGATACGCAGTATTTT. Its translation: CASSERLAGGPDTQYF.

The chain employs TRBV2 and TRBJ1-1; no reliable D call. Germline CDR1 SNHLY, CDR2 FYNNEI. This CDR3 is built from 15 residues. The ends were cut back, 4 bases at V and 3 bases at J, with 15 bases in the middle. The CDR3 here is CASSGQENVHTEAFF. In DNA, the CDR3 is TGTGCCAGCAGTGGGCAGGAAAATGTGCACACTGAAGCTTTCTTT.

V usage is TRBV20-1 and J usage is TRBJ2-3, with TRBD2 identical over 12 bases. Trimming removed 7 bases from V and 3 bases from J; junction bases left unmatched: 5. Germline CDR1 reads DFQATT; CDR2 reads SNEGSKA (reference sequence). The CDR3 has 14 amino acids. The CDR3 DNA reads TGCAGTGTTCTAGCGGGGGGGCCGACAGATACGCAGTATTTT. This codes for CSVLAGGPTDTQYF.

This chain uses TRBV6-5 with TRBJ1-5, with 8 bases lining up with TRBD1. CDR1 is MNHEY, CDR2 SVGAGI, per germline. V lost 5 bases and J lost 3; bases outside the gene matches: 9. The CDR3 is 16 amino acids. Here the CDR3 DNA reads TGTGCCAGCAGTGCTACCGGACAGGGAAACAATCAGCCCCAGCATTTT. This encodes CASSATGQGNNQPQHF.

In its sample, this clonotype was seen a few times. This chain joins TRBV7-2 and TRBJ2-7, with D hard to call. V was cut by 0 bases and J by 0 bases, with 18 bases left in between. This CDR3 spans 18 amino acids. Germline V gene lookup returns CDR1 SGHTA and CDR2 FQGNSA. This chain's CDR3 is CASSLALGGGESSYEQYF. CDR3 nucleotide sequence: TGTGCCAGCAGCTTAGCGCTGGGTGGCGGTGAAAGCTCCTACGAGCAGTACTTC.

The chain couples TRBV10-3 to TRBJ2-7, with D maybe TRBD2 (5 bases). The V and J ends lost 8 bases and 3 bases respectively, with 8 bases between them. This CDR3 has 11 amino acids. Per germline, CDR1 ENHRY and CDR2 SYGVKD. The CDR3 loop is CAIGSRYEQYF. The CDR3 DNA follows: TGTGCCATCGGGAGCCGCTACGAGCAGTACTTC.

This clonotype appeared many times. The gene calls are TRBV29-1 and TRBJ1-2, with D tentatively TRBD1 (5 bases). Germline assignment: CDR1 SQVTM and CDR2 ANQGSEA. The CDR3 runs to 12 residues. V was cut by 5 bases and J by 4 bases, with 11 bases left in between. CDR3 residues: CSVTGTVYGYTF. CDR3 in DNA: TGCAGCGTTACCGGGACGGTCTATGGCTACACCTTC.

This clonotype was counted a few times. The chain is built from TRBV18 and TRBJ2-5; a possible D gene is TRBD2 (5 bases). Trimming took off 3 bases at V and 3 bases at J, with 11 bases between the two ends. Germline V CDR1 and CDR2: KGHSH, LQKENI. The CDR3 sequence is 14 residues long. The CDR3 nucleotides read TGTGCCAGCTCACCCTCGGAGGCAAAAGAGACCCAGTACTTC. Translating gives CASSPSEAKETQYF.

The V call is TRBV2, the J call TRBJ2-5, with a weak D call TRBD1 (6 bases). CDR1 is SNHLY, CDR2 FYNNEI, per germline. The CDR3 sequence is 12 residues long. V lost 10 bases to trimming and J lost 0 bases, with 9 bases between them. CDR3 coding DNA: TGTGCCAACCGGGACAACCAAGAGACCCAGTACTTC. Translation gives CANRDNQETQYF.